The next 3 T cell receptor beta chains were all read from a single sample in a study of blood T cell repertoires in COVID-19. Generated by immunoSEQ multiplex PCR, the TCRdb table keeps only in-frame clones and is missing some. This sample yields tens of thousands of clones, of which under 85% are seen a single time; under 35% belongs to the top ten. Sequenced sample: peripheral blood. These receptors all stem from an elderly woman with acute or convalescent COVID-19.

The chain is built from TRBV30 and TRBJ1-3; perhaps TRBD1 as D (5 bases). Germline-derived CDR1 and CDR2 are GTSNPN and SVGIG (reference sequence). V was cut by 2 bases and J by 4 bases, with 24 bases left in between. The CDR3 is 18 amino acids. The CDR3 region has the DNA TGTGCCTGGAGTAGAAGGGGCCGCGCCAGGTCGATCGGAAACACCATATATTTT. This encodes CAWSRRGRARSIGNTIYF.

This chain uses TRBV3-1 (or the pseudogene TRBV3-2) with TRBJ2-1; D gene unclear. Trimming removed 1 base at V and 5 bases at J, with 9 bases between. Germline-derived CDR1 and CDR2 are LGHDT and YNNKEL (reference sequence). There are 14 residues in the CDR3. This CDR3 is CASSQGSVDNEQFF. CDR3 nucleotide sequence: TGTGCCAGCAGCCAAGGCTCGGTAGACAATGAGCAGTTCTTC.

The chain recombines TRBV6-4 with TRBJ1-1; 9 nucleotides match TRBD1. This CDR3 comprises 14 residues. Trimming cost V 7 bases and J 1 base; bases outside gene matches: 4. CDR1 is MRHNA and CDR2 is SNTAGT in the germline V gene. The CDR3 is CASKGQGTNTEAFF. CDR3 coding DNA: TGTGCCAGCAAAGGACAGGGGACGAACACTGAAGCTTTCTTT.